This T cell receptor beta chain was profiled in a study of cytomegalovirus exposure and HLA in healthy donors. The CDR3 covers 15 residues. Germline V gene sequence: CDR1 MNHEY, CDR2 SVGAGI. V was clipped by 8 bases and J by 7 bases, with 21 bases between them. Primers: 60 Vbeta forward and 13 Jbeta reverse. Libraries were prepared by immunoSEQ multiplex PCR; TCRdb keeps only in-frame clonotypes and omits some of them. The sample carries 150,000 to 200,000 clones, about 80% recorded once. Overall study findings and caveats: Some highly shared sequence variants likely arose as a pipeline artifact. Presence/absence analyses supposed approximately even sequencing depth among donors.

As for this clone: Its matching antigen is unknown.

This sequence joins TRBV6-5 and TRBJ2-1, with a possible D match to TRBD1 (7 bases). Sequenced input: PBMCs. The sequence came from a woman in her thirties or forties in good health and CMV-seronegative. DNA for the CDR3: TGTGCCAGCCACGGGCGGGACAGCCGACCTAATGAGCAGTTCTTC. It encodes CASHGRDSRPNEQFF.